The clone carrying this TCR beta chain was detected many times. No antigen is known for it. This record belongs to a study of CD8+CD57+ T cells in acquired aplastic anemia. Study in general: Sorted CD4+ and CD8+ cells gave a mean 3.2 ug DNA, range roughly 0.2 to 27.4 ug.

Deletions cut 7 bases from V and 5 bases from J, with 24 bases between. CDR3 size: 16 residues. Germline assignment: CDR1 MNHNY and CDR2 SVGAGI (reference sequence). TCR beta VDJ combinations and CDR3 sequences were profiled from genomic DNA. MiXCR, applied by TCRdb to the reads, yields one record per CDR3 protein. The sample holds some 280,000 distinct CDR3 sequences, about 56% seen once. General observations from the study: CD8+ Simpson's diversity in patients was not significantly different from that in controls.

The TCR was taken from a human donor with severe aplastic anemia or a healthy control (not recorded which). The rearrangement links TRBV6-6 to TRBJ2-7; no definite D call. Sample: sorted CD4+, CD8+, or CD8+CD57+ T cells (not recorded which) from PBMCs. CDR3 region: CASTLSSTPTLNEQYF. The CDR3 DNA reads as TGTGCCAGCACCCTGTCATCGACACCAACTTTGAACGAGCAGTACTTC.